The sequence of this T cell receptor beta chain was determined in a study of T-cell memory formation after mild COVID-19. Study-level findings and limits: Researchers report contracting CD4+ clones mostly in CM and EM, with CD8+ clones in EMRA.

On this clonotype: The antigen is not known.

TCRdb processed the 5' RACE reads anew with MiXCR; each CDR3 protein has one entry. The sample consists of a few hundred thousand distinct CDR3 sequences, approximately 10% of them appearing once. This CDR3 comprises 14 residues. The V segment lost 6 bases and the J segment 8 bases; nucleotides outside the gene matches: 11. Germline V gene lookup returns CDR1 MDHEN and CDR2 SYDVKM. The receptor comes from a man aged 18 to 30 who had mild COVID-19 (a few samples of this study predate the infection). Cell type and time point are not known. Sequenced input: PBMCs or a T cell subset sorted from them (not recorded which). The chain joins TRBV28 to TRBJ1-1; 8 bases are shared with TRBD1. CDR3 nucleotides: TGTGCCAGCAGCACGAGGACAGGGACCTCCGAAGCTTTCTTT. This codes for CASSTRTGTSEAFF.